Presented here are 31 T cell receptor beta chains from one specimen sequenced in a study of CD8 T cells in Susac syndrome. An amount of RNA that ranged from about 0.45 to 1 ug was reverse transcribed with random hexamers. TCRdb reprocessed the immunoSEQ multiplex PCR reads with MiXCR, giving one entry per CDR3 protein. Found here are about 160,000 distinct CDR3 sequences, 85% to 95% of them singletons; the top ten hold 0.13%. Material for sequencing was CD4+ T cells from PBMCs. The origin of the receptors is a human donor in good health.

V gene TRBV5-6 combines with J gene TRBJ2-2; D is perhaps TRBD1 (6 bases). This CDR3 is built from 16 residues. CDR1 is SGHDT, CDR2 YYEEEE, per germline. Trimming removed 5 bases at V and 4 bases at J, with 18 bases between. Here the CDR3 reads CASSQLGTPLTGELFF. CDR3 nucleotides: TGTGCCAGCAGTCAGCTAGGGACACCCCTCACCGGGGAGCTGTTTTTT.

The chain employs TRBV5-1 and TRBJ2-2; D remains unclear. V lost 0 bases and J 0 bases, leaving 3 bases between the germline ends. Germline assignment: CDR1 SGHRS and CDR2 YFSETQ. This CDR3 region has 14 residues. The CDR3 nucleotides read TGCGCCAGCAGCTTGGCCTCGAACACCGGGGAGCTGTTTTTT. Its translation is CASSLASNTGELFF.

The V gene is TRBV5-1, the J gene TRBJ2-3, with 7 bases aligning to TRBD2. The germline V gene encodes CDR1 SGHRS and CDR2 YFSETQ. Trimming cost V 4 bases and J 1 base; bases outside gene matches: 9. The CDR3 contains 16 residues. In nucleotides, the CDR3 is TGCGCCAGCAGCCTGATCCGCGGGGGAGGCACAGATACGCAGTATTTT. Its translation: CASSLIRGGGTDTQYF.

The CDR3 sequence: CSAPRKGTYQETQYF. The CDR3 nucleotides are TGCAGTGCTCCCCGGAAAGGGACGTACCAAGAGACCCAGTACTTC. V gene TRBV20-1 combines with J gene TRBJ2-5; D is perhaps TRBD1 or TRBD2 (5 bases each). Germline CDR1 DFQATT, CDR2 SNEGSKA (reference sequence). This CDR3 spans 15 amino acids. Trimming took off 5 bases at V and 0 bases at J, with 16 bases between the two ends.

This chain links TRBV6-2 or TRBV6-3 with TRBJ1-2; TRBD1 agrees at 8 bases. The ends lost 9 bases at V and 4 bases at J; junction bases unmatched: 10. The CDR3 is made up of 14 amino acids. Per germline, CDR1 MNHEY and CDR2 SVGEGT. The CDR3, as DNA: TGTGCCAGTCGAGAAGCCGGGACAGGCTATGGCTACACCTTC. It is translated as CASREAGTGYGYTF.

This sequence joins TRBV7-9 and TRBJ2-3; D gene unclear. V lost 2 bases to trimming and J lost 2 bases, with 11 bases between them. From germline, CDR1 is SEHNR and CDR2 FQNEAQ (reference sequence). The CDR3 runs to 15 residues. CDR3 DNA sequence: TGTGCCAGCAGCTTAAACGGAGTTAACACAGATACGCAGTATTTT. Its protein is CASSLNGVNTDTQYF.

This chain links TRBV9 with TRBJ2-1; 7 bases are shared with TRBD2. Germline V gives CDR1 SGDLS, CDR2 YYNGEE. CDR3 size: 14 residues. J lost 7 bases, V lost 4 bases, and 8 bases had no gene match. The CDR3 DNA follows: TGTGCCAGCAGCCGCTTTCACGGGGGGAATGAGCAGTTCTTC. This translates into CASSRFHGGNEQFF.

The CDR3 here is CSARFRSNQPQHF. The CDR3 nucleotides read TGCAGTGCTAGATTTCGGAGCAATCAGCCCCAGCATTTT. The V call is TRBV20-1, the J call TRBJ1-5; D call uncertain. The CDR3 is 13 amino acids. Germline V gene lookup returns CDR1 DFQATT and CDR2 SNEGSKA (reference sequence). V lost 2 bases, J lost 1 base, and 6 bases lay in between.

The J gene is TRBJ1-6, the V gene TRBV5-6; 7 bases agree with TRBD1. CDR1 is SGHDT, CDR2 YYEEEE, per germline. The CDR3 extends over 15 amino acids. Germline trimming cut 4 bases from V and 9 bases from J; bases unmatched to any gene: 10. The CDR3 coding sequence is TGTGCCAGCAGCGCCCGACAGGGTTGGTCTTCACCCCTCCACTTT. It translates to CASSARQGWSSPLHF.

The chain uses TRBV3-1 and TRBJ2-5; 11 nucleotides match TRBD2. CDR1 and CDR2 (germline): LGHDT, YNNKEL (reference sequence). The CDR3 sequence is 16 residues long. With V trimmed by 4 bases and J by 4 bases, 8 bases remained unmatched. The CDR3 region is CASSPGRTSGPETQYF. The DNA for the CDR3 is TGTGCCAGCAGCCCCGGACGGACTAGCGGGCCAGAGACCCAGTACTTC.

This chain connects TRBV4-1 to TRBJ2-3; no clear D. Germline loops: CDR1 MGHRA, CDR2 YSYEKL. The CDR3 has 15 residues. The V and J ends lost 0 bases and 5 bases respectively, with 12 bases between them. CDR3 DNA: TGCGCCAGCAGCCAAGATGAACACAGAGGAGATACGCAGTATTTT. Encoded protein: CASSQDEHRGDTQYF.

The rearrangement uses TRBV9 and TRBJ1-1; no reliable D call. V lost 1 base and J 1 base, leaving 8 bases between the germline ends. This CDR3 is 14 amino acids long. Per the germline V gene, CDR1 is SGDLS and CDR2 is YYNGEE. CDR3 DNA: TGTGCCAGCAGCGTAACACAGCAGAACACTGAAGCTTTCTTT. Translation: CASSVTQQNTEAFF.

The CDR3 reads CASSSPSGGPNTGELFF. The CDR3 DNA reads TGTGCCAGCAGTTCCCCTAGCGGGGGGCCGAACACCGGGGAGCTGTTTTTT. This chain joins TRBV2 and TRBJ2-2; the match to TRBD2 covers 11 bases. The CDR3 sequence is 17 residues long. Germline V CDR1 and CDR2: SNHLY, FYNNEI. V shed 5 bases and J 0 bases; nucleotides not matched to a gene: 5. The full variable domain, rest sourced from reference TRBV2 and TRBJ2-2, is EPEVTQTPSHQVTQMGQEVILRCVPISNHLYFYWYRQILGQKVEFLVSFYNNEISEKSEIFDDQFSVERPDGSNFTLKIRSTKLEDSAMYFCASSSPSGGPNTGELFFGEGSRLTVL.

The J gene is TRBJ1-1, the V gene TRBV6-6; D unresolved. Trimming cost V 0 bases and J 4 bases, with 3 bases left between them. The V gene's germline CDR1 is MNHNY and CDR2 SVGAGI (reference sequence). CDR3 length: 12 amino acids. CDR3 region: CASSYSSTEAFF. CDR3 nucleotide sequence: TGTGCCAGCAGTTACTCGAGCACTGAAGCTTTCTTT.

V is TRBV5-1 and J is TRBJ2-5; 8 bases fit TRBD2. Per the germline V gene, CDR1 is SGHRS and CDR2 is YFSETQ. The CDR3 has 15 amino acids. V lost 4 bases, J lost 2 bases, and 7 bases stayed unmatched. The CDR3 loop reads CASSLIGTSQETQYF. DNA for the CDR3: TGCGCCAGCAGCCTGATCGGGACTAGTCAAGAGACCCAGTACTTC.

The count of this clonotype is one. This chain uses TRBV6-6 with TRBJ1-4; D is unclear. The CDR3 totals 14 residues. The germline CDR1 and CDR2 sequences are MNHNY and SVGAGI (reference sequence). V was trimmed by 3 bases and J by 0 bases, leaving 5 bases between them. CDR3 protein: CASSYQTTNEKLFF. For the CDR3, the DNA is TGTGCCAGCAGTTATCAGACAACTAATGAAAAACTGTTTTTT.

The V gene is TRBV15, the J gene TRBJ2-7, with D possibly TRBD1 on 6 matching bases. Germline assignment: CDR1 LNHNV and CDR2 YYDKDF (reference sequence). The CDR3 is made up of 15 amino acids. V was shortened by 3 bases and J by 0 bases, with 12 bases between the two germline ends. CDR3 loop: CATSSNRDNSYEQYF. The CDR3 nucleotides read TGTGCCACCAGCAGCAACCGGGACAACTCCTACGAGCAGTACTTC.

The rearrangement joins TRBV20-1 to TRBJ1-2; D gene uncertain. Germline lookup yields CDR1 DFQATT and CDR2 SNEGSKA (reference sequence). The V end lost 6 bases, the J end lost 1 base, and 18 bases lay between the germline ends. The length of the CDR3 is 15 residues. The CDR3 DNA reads TGCAGTGCCACGGATCCCTGGGAGGATAACTATGGCTACACCTTC. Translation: CSATDPWEDNYGYTF.

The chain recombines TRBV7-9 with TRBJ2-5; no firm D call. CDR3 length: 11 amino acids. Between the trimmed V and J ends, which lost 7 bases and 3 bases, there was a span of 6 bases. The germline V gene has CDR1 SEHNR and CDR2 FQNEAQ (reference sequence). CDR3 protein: CASTLEETQYF. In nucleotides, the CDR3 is TGTGCCAGCACCCTTGAAGAGACCCAGTACTTC. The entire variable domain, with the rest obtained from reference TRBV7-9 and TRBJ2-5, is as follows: DTGVSQNPRHKITKRGQNVTFRCDPISEHNRLYWYRQTLGQGPEFLTYFQNEAQLEKSRLLSDRFSAERPKGSFSTLEIQRTEQGDSAMYLCASTLEETQYFGPGTRLLVL.

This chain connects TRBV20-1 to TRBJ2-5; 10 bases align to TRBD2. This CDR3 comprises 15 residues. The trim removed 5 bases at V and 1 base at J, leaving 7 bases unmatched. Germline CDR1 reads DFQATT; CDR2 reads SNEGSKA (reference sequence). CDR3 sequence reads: CSAQLAGGVQETQYF. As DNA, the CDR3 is TGCAGTGCTCAATTAGCGGGGGGCGTCCAAGAGACCCAGTACTTC.

CDR3 region: CASSPARENTDTQYF. The CDR3 coding sequence is TGTGCCAGCTCACCTGCCAGGGAGAACACAGATACGCAGTATTTT. This chain uses TRBV18 with TRBJ2-3; D may match TRBD1 or TRBD2 (5 bases each). Germline V gene sequence: CDR1 KGHSH, CDR2 LQKENI. The V gene lost 3 bases and the J gene lost 2 bases, with 12 bases spanning the gap. This CDR3 contains 15 residues.

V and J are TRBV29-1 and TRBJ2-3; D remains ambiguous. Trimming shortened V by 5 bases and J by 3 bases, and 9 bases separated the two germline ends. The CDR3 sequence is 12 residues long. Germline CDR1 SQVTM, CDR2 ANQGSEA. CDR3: CSVLAGTDTQYF. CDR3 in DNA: TGCAGCGTTCTCGCAGGAACAGATACGCAGTATTTT.

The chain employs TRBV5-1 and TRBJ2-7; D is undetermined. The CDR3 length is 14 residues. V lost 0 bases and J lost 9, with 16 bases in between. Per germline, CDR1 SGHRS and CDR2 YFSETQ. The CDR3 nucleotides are TGCGCCAGCAGCTTGGCGGTCAGTGCTCCTCCGCAGTACTTC. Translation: CASSLAVSAPPQYF.

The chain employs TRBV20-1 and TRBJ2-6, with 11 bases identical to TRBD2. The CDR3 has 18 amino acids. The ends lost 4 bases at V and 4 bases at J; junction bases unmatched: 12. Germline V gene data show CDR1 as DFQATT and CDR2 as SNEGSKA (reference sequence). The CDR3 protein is CSAIGTSGMILGANVLTF. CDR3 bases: TGCAGTGCTATAGGGACTAGCGGAATGATTCTGGGGGCCAACGTCCTGACTTTC.

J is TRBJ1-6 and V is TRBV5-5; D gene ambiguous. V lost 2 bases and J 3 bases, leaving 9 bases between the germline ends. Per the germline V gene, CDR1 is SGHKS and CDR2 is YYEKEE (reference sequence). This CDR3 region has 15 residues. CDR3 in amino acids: CASSFSLNYNSPLHF. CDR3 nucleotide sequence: TGTGCCAGCAGCTTCAGTCTAAACTATAATTCACCCCTCCACTTT.

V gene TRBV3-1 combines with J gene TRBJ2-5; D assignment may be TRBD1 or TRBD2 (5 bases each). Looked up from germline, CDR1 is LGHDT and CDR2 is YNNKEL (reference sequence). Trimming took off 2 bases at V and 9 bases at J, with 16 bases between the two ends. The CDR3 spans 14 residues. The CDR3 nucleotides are TGTGCCAGCAGCCAAACGGGACCGCACGGGGCCCAGTACTTC. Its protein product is CASSQTGPHGAQYF.

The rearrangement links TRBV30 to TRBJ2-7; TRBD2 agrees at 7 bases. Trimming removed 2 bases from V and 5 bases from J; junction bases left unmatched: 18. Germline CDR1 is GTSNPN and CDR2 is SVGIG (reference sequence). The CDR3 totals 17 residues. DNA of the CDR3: TGTGCCTGGAGTCCTCGATTTGGGGAACTAGCGACTAACGAGCAGTACTTC. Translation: CAWSPRFGELATNEQYF.

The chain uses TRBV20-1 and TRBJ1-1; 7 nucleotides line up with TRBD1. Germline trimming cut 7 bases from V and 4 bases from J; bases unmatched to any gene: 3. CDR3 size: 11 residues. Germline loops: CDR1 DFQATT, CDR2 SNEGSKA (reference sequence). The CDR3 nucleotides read TGCAGTGTAGGGGGCGTCACTGAAGCTTTCTTT. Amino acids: CSVGGVTEAFF.

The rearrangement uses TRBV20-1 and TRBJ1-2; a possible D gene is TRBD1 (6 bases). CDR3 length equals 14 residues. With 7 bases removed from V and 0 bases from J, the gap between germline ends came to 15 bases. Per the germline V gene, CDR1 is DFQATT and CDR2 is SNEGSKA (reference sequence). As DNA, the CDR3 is TGCAGTGTTGGGGGACACCTTGCTAACTATGGCTACACCTTC. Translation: CSVGGHLANYGYTF.

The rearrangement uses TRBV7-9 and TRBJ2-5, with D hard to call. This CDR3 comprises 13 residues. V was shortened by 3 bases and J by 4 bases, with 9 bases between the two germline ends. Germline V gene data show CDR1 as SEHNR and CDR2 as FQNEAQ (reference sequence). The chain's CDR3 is CASSFAARETQYF. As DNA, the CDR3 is TGTGCCAGCAGCTTCGCGGCCCGAGAGACCCAGTACTTC. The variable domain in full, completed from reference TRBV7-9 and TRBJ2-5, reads DTGVSQNPRHKITKRGQNVTFRCDPISEHNRLYWYRQTLGQGPEFLTYFQNEAQLEKSRLLSDRFSAERPKGSFSTLEIQRTEQGDSAMYLCASSFAARETQYFGPGTRLLVL.

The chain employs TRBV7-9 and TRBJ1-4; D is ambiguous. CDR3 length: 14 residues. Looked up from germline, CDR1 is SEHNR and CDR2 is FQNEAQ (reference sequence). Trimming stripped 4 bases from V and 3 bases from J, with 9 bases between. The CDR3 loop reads CASSSQRPNEKLFF. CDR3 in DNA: TGTGCCAGCAGCTCACAAAGACCTAATGAAAAACTGTTTTTT.